Detailed here is one T cell receptor beta chain. No cognate antigen has been identified for it. Within one base of it there is no much larger clone, and no base qualities were kept. This record comes from a study of blood T cell repertoires in COVID-19 (dated by TCRdb to the early 2020s). For the wider study: Samples from collaborators originated in the United States, Italy and Spain and spanned both the acute and convalescent phases of COVID-19. The material from the prospective study consisted of cDNA or gDNA derived from T cells, B-cell-depleted T cells, or PBMCs. The dataset comprised deeply sampled blood TCRbeta repertoires from subjects exposed to, actively infected with, or recovered from COVID-19. The repertoires were released in a freely available public database intended as a resource for research on the immune response to SARS-CoV-2. Samples came from the ongoing ImmuneRACE study (first 160 participants) plus 1,254 subjects from 6 global collaborators. Nearly every sample came with metadata listing a de-identified subject ID, COVID-19 status, age in years and sex. Where available, HLA class I and class II types were taken from metadata supplied by the sample provider and were not determined by assay-based typing.

The immunoSEQ Assay, a bias-controlled multiplex PCR, was used to amplify TCRbeta CDR3 regions from genomic DNA. The source study handled its data this way. Within the assay, amplification of reference gene primers was used to estimate how many nucleated cells each sample contained. To quantify the absolute abundance of each unique TCRbeta CDR3 rearrangement, sequence reads were collapsed and filtered. For each sample, productive Simpson clonality was calculated by taking the square root of Simpson's diversity index across productive rearrangements. The immuneACCESS repertoire file appears here via TCRdb, limited to in-frame rearrangements. These files lack a portion of the clones; in checked studies, under half of the deficit traces to unresolved V genes, and the cause of the others is not known. V and J calls and clone size are as listed in that table; D and trimming were resolved from the DNA. This sample holds roughly 15,000 clones; under 85% were observed only once. The ten largest clones capture about 13% of the sample.

Each collaborating institution followed its own protocols to collect whole blood in K2EDTA tubes. For TCRbeta analysis, collaborator samples were shipped as frozen whole blood, as isolated PBMCs, or as DNA extracted from either sample type. The CDR3, from cysteine to phenylalanine, totals 15 residues. The retained sequence is limited to the CDR3, 45 bases, with the frame set at the first base. From a lookup of the germline V gene, CDR1 and CDR2 are SGHRS and YFSETQ. V is cut back by 4 bases and J by 6 bases, with 11 bases in the junction unmatched. Summary of the overall study and its limitations: The quantity of clinical and demographic metadata differed by source and by participant and was supplied without curation.

The sequencing sample was made of peripheral blood. The V and J genes are TRBV5-1 and TRBJ2-7; 9 central nucleotides agree with TRBD2. This sequence originates from a man in his 60s with acute or convalescent COVID-19. The DNA is TGCGCCAGCAGCGGAACGGGACTAGCAACTTTCGAGCAGTACTTC. Translated, this is CASSGTGLATFEQYF.